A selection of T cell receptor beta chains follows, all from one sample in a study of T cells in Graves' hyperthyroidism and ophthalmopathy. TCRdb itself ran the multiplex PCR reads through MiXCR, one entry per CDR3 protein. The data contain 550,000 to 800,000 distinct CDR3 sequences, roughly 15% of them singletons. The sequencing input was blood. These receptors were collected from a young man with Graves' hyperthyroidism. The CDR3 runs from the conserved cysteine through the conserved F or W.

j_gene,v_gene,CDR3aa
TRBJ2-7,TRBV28,CASSPPSGAPYEQYF
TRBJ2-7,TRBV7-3,CASGPGLGSEQYF
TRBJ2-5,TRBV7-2,CASSLTKASETQYF
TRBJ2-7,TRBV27,CASSLSQDREQYF
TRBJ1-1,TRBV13,CASSLSPSRGENTEAFF
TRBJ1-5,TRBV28,CASTAVNQPQHF
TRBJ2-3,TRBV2,CASSVWTGDTQYF
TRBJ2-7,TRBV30,CAWTSATYEQYF
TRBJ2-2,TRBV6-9,CASSYTGQGGTGELFF
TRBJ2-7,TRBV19,CASSIGPGGGYEQYF
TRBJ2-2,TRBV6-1,CASSAEGNTGELFF
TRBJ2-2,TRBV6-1,CASSFLPIGPNTGELFF
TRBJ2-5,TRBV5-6,CASSLGGGIETQYF
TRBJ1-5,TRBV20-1,CSAITGNQPQHF
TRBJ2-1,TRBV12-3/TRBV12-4,CASRIEDNEQFF
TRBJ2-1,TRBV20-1,CSAGEGRYNEQFF
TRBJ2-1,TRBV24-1,CATSDSSSGYFNEQFF
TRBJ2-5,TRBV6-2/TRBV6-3,CASRPQGSQETQYF
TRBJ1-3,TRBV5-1,CASSLTGQGNTIYF
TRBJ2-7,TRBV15,CATRDAGGEQYF
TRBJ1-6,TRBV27,CASSDGTGIHSPLHF
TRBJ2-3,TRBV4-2,CASSQGAGEGGTDTQYF
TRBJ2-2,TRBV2,CASSVQHGTGELFF
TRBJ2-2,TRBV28,CASSLAAEELFF
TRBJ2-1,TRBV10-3,CAISERGAFGRAHEQFF
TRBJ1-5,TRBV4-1,CASSQAVGRGRQPQHF
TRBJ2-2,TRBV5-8,CASSTGLAGATGELFF
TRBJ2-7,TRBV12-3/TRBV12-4,CASSFRLAGGPVYEQYF
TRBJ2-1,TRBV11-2,CASSLGQGGLNEQFF
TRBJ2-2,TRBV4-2,CASSQEGGRPNTGELFF
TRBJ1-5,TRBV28,CASSLRRGGRNQPQHF
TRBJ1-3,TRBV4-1,CASSLRDGPGNTIYF
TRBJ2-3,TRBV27,CASSWKGDTQYF
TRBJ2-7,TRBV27,CASSRRDRGSYEQYF
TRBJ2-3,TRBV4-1,CASSQDMTSGTRDTQYF
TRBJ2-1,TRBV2,CASSMTQGADDEQFF
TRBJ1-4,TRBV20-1,CSVVGGSEKLFF
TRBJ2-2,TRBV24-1,CATSDLGTANTGELFF
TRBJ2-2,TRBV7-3,CASSSPRRRTGELFF
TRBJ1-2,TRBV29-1,CSVERQGASGYTF
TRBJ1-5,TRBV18,CASSPGQGENQPQHF
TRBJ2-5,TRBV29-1,CSVGRGQRGVGETQYF
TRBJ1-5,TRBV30,CAWGRFSNQPQHF
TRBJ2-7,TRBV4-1,CASSQDPSREQYF
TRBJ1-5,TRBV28,CASSLRGVSQPQHF
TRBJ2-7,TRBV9,CASSVSNGQGPYEQYF
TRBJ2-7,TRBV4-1,CASSQTGTDSYEQYF
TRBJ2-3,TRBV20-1,CSAHRGAREGGDTQYF
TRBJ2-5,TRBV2,CASSDERETETQYF
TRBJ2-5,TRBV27,CASSLYVSGRSPETQYF
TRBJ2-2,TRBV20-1,CSAQRTVDGELFF